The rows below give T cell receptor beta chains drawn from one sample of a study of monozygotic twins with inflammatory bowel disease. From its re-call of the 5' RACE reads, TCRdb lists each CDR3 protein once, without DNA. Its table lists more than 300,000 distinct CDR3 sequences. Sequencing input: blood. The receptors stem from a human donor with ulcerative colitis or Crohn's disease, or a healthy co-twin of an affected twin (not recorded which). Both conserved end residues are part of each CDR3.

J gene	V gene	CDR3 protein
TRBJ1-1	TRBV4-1	CASSQVVTGVEEAFF
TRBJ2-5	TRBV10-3	CAIRPGTGSETQYF
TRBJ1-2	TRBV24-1	CATSDQRQANYGYTF
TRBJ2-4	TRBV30	CAWKGDSRLNIQYF
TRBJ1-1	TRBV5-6	CASSLPGQGGTEAFF
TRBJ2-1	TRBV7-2	CASGLNSYNEQFF
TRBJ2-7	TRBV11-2	CASSLGLIYEQYF
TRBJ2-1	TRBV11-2	CASSLDRASGRSVNEQFF
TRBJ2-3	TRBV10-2	CASSPVQPSTDTQYF
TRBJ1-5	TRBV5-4	CASSQGGNQPQHF
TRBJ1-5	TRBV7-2	CASSLGQWSNQPQHF
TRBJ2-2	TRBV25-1	CASSVSPQGTGELFF
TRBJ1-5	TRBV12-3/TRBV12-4	CASGSAGAFQPQHF
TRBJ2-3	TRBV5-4	CASRAGTSGEADTQYF
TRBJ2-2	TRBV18	CASSPSQGSNTGELFF
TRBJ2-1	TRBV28	CASSLFFGGEQFF
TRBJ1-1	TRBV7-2	CASSKDRDTEAFF
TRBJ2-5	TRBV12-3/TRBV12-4	CASGSLGTPLETQYF
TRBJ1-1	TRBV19	CASSSPSQGPRAFF
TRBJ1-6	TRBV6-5	CASSYSRGTPHSPLHF
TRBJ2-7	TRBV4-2	CASSQGKGVYEQYF
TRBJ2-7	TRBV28	CASSFLGGRDEQYF
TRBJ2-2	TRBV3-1	CASSQDAPPANTGELFF
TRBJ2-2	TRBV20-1	CSARDTNTGELFF
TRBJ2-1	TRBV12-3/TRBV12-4	CASSFEGTGYNEQFF
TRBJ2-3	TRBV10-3	CAISVRAGSSTDTQYF